Below are 16 T cell receptor beta chains sequenced from a single sample in a study of cytomegalovirus exposure and HLA in healthy donors. The PCR ran on 60 Vbeta and 13 Jbeta primers. The data were produced by immunoSEQ multiplex PCR, yet TCRdb's version contains in-frame clones alone and is incomplete. This sample's clone table lists 85,000 to 90,000 clones. The specimen sequenced was PBMCs. The receptors shown here come from a man aged 50 to 59 in good health and CMV-seropositive.

The chain carries TRBV7-8 and TRBJ2-5; weak D call: TRBD2 (5 bases). This CDR3 has 13 amino acids. Trimming removed 1 base at V and 4 bases at J, with 7 bases between. Germline lookup yields CDR1 SGHVS and CDR2 FQNEAQ. CDR3 protein: CASSLGGPETQYF. Here the CDR3 DNA reads TGTGCCAGCAGCTTAGGAGGGCCAGAGACCCAGTACTTC.

J is TRBJ1-5 and V is TRBV5-1, with no clear D. In germline, CDR1 is SGHRS, CDR2 YFSETQ. This CDR3 region has 15 residues. The V gene lost 1 base and the J gene lost 2 bases, with 10 bases spanning the gap. The CDR3 DNA follows: TGCGCCAGCAGCTTGACGGGGTTAGGCAATCAGCCCCAGCATTTT. Protein: CASSLTGLGNQPQHF.

The chain carries TRBV10-3 and TRBJ2-3; 8 bases align to TRBD2. Germline V gene sequence: CDR1 ENHRY, CDR2 SYGVKD. Trimming cost V 6 bases and J 5 bases; bases outside gene matches: 7. The CDR3 extends over 14 amino acids. The CDR3 loop reads CAIRGAGVGDTQYF. The CDR3 DNA is TGTGCCATCAGGGGAGCGGGAGTAGGAGATACGCAGTATTTT.

The chain is built from TRBV9 and TRBJ1-2; a possible D gene is TRBD1 (6 bases). CDR1 is SGDLS, CDR2 YYNGEE, per germline. V lost 4 bases and J 3 bases, leaving 19 bases between the germline ends. The CDR3 spans 16 residues. The CDR3 coding sequence is TGTGCCAGCAGCCCTCAAGGGGGTCCCTTGGACTATGGCTACACCTTC. This codes for CASSPQGGPLDYGYTF.

The chain recombines TRBV7-3 with TRBJ2-5; D might be TRBD1 (6 bases). The germline gives CDR1 SGHTA, CDR2 FQGTGA. V shed 5 bases and J shed 5 bases, with 12 bases lying between them. This CDR3 spans 13 amino acids. CDR3 sequence: CASSPGQSETQYF. The CDR3, as DNA: TGTGCCAGCAGCCCAGGACAGTCGGAGACCCAGTACTTC.

This chain links TRBV7-3 with TRBJ1-2; a weak D match, TRBD1 (5 bases). The CDR3 loop spans 15 amino acids. The V end was cut by 1 base, the J end by 1 base, with 10 bases between. Germline V gene sequence: CDR1 SGHTA, CDR2 FQGTGA. As DNA, the CDR3 is TGTGCCAGCAGCTTAAGTGACAGACTTAACTATGGCTACACCTTC. Protein: CASSLSDRLNYGYTF.

CDR3 sequence reads: CASSAGTARSEQYF. CDR3 coding DNA: TGTGCCAGCAGCGCCGGGACAGCAAGATCCGAGCAGTACTTC. The rearrangement joins TRBV9 to TRBJ2-7, with 7 bases fitting TRBD1. V trimming: 3 bases; J trimming: 6 bases; junction bases outside the gene matches: 9. The CDR3 covers 14 residues. Germline V lookup: CDR1 SGDLS, CDR2 YYNGEE. The whole variable domain, filled in from reference TRBV9 and TRBJ2-7, reads DSGVTQTPKHLITATGQRVTLRCSPRSGDLSVYWYQQSLDQGLQFLIQYYNGEERAKGNILERFSAQQFPDLHSELNLSSLELGDSALYFCASSAGTARSEQYFGPGTRLTVT.

The V gene is TRBV9, the J gene TRBJ2-3; 7 bases agree with TRBD2. CDR1 and CDR2 from the germline V gene are SGDLS and YYNGEE. The CDR3 runs 14 residues. Trimming at V came to 4 bases and at J to 2 bases, leaving 4 bases not matched to a gene. The CDR3 sequence: CASSPRDYTDTQYF. For the CDR3, the DNA is TGTGCCAGCAGCCCCCGGGACTACACAGATACGCAGTATTTT.

V is TRBV4-1 and J is TRBJ1-2; D remains ambiguous. In germline, CDR1 is MGHRA, CDR2 YSYEKL. The CDR3 spans 14 residues. Deletions cut 6 bases from V and 10 bases from J, with 21 bases between. CDR3 amino acids: CASRQPAAKTAYTF. The CDR3 nucleotides are TGCGCCAGCAGGCAACCGGCGGCTAAGACTGCCTACACCTTC.

Written as DNA, the CDR3 is TGTGCCAGCCGCCTTGAGCGAGGGATGAACACTGAAGCTTTCTTT. Translated, it gives CASRLERGMNTEAFF. V and J are TRBV5-4 and TRBJ1-1; no definite D call. The V gene lost 7 bases and the J gene lost 0 bases, with 16 bases spanning the gap. The CDR3 spans 15 residues. Germline loops: CDR1 SGHNT, CDR2 YYREEE (reference sequence).

The V call is TRBV5-5, the J call TRBJ1-2; D might be TRBD1 (6 bases). Trimming shortened V by 0 bases and J by 3 bases, and 12 bases separated the two germline ends. Per the germline V gene, CDR1 is SGHKS and CDR2 is YYEKEE (reference sequence). The CDR3 is made up of 15 amino acids. CDR3 bases: TGTGCCAGCAGCTTGGACAGGGAATATTACTATGGCTACACCTTC. Protein: CASSLDREYYYGYTF.

The chain has TRBV29-1 and TRBJ2-3, with 14 bases that match TRBD2. Trimming at V came to 8 bases and at J to 2 bases, leaving 9 bases not matched to a gene. This CDR3 contains 16 residues. Germline lookup yields CDR1 SQVTM and CDR2 ANQGSEA. The CDR3 DNA follows: TGCAGCCTAGGGACTAGCGGGAGATTACCCACAGATACGCAGTATTTT. Translation: CSLGTSGRLPTDTQYF.

This sequence joins TRBV30 and TRBJ2-3, with 10 bases aligning to TRBD2. The CDR3 length is 15 residues. Per germline, CDR1 GTSNPN and CDR2 SVGIG (reference sequence). J gave up 2 bases and V 3 bases, and 5 bases lay outside the gene matches. The CDR3 loop is CAWRVGTSDTDTQYF. For the CDR3, the DNA is TGTGCCTGGAGGGTCGGGACTAGCGACACAGATACGCAGTATTTT.

The V and J genes are TRBV5-1 and TRBJ2-3; 8 bases fit TRBD2. There are 14 residues in the CDR3. In germline, CDR1 is SGHRS, CDR2 YFSETQ. Trimming cost V 5 bases and J 0 bases; bases outside gene matches: 2. The CDR3 nucleotides are TGCGCCAGCAGTCCTAGCGGGAGCACAGATACGCAGTATTTT. This encodes CASSPSGSTDTQYF. Based on the CDR3 plus reference TRBV5-1 and TRBJ2-3, the full variable domain is KAGVTQTPRYLIKTRGQQVTLSCSPISGHRSVSWYQQTPGQGLQFLFEYFSETQRNKGNFPGRFSGRQFSNSRSEMNVSTLELGDSALYLCASSPSGSTDTQYFGPGTRLTVL.

The chain has TRBV11-1 and TRBJ2-1; 14 bases map to TRBD2. V gave up 4 bases and J gave up 4 bases; unmatched junction bases: 6. The CDR3 totals 17 residues. Per germline, CDR1 SGHAT and CDR2 FQDESV (reference sequence). The CDR3 sequence: CASSSLTSGRVYNEQFF. The CDR3 DNA reads TGTGCCAGCAGCTCGCTGACTAGCGGGAGGGTTTACAATGAGCAGTTCTTC.

The chain has TRBV6-6 and TRBJ1-1; TRBD1 matches at 10 bases. The J segment lost 11 bases and the V segment lost 4 bases, leaving 7 bases of the junction unmatched. Germline V lookup: CDR1 MNHNY, CDR2 SVGAGI (reference sequence). The length of the CDR3 is 13 residues. CDR3 sequence: CASSSGQGNSAFF. CDR3 bases: TGTGCCAGCAGTTCGGGACAGGGGAATTCGGCTTTCTTT.